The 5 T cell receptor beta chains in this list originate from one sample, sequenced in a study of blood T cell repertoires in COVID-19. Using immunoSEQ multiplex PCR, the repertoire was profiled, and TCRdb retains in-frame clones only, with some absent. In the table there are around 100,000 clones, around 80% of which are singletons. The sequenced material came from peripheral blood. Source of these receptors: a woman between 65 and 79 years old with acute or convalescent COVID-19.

CDR3 in DNA: TGTGCCACCAGCGGAACAGGGGTGGGTGGCTACACCTTC. Translation gives CATSGTGVGGYTF. The chain is built from TRBV15 and TRBJ1-2; 7 nucleotides line up with TRBD1. The CDR3 runs to 13 residues. The germline CDR1 and CDR2 sequences are LNHNV and YYDKDF (reference sequence). V lost 5 bases and J lost 7; bases outside the gene matches: 7.

CDR3 in DNA: TGTGCCAGCAGCTTCGACAGCTATGGCTACACCTTC. As protein: CASSFDSYGYTF. V is TRBV5-8 and J is TRBJ1-2, with D possibly being TRBD1 (5 bases). Germline V gene sequence: CDR1 SGHTS, CDR2 YDEGEE. V was pared by 2 bases and J by 4 bases, with 6 bases between. The CDR3 runs 12 residues.

The CDR3: CASSLMGAEEKLFF. The CDR3 nucleotides are TGTGCCAGCAGTTTAATGGGGGCGGAGGAAAAACTGTTTTTT. The genes are TRBV28 and TRBJ1-4; D is perhaps TRBD1 (6 bases). There are 14 residues in the CDR3. V shed 2 bases and J shed 8 bases, with 12 bases lying between them. The germline gives CDR1 MDHEN, CDR2 SYDVKM. Combining the CDR3 with reference TRBV28 and TRBJ1-4 gives the whole variable domain DVKVTQSSRYLVKRTGEKVFLECVQDMDHENMFWYRQDPGLGLRLIYFSYDVKMKEKGDIPEGYSVSREKKERFSLILESASTNQTSMYLCASSLMGAEEKLFFGSGTQLSVL.

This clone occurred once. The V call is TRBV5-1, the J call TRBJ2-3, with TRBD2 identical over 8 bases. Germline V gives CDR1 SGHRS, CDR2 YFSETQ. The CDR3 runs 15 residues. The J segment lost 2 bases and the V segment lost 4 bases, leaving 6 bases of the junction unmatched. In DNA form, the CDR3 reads TGCGCCAGCAGCCAAACTAGCGGCCACACAGATACGCAGTATTTT. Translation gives CASSQTSGHTDTQYF.

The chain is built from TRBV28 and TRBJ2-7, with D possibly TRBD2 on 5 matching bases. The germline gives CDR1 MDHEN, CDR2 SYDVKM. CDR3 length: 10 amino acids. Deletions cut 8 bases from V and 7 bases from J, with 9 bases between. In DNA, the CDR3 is TGTGCCAGCGGACGGGGAGAGCAGTACTTC. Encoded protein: CASGRGEQYF. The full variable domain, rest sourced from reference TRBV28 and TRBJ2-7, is DVKVTQSSRYLVKRTGEKVFLECVQDMDHENMFWYRQDPGLGLRLIYFSYDVKMKEKGDIPEGYSVSREKKERFSLILESASTNQTSMYLCASGRGEQYFGPGTRLTVT.